Described below is a single TCR beta chain sequence and its context. Its antigen is not identified. Libraries were prepared by immunoSEQ multiplex PCR; TCRdb keeps only in-frame clonotypes and omits some of them. Here the sample spans about 100,000 clones, about nine tenths being singletons. The sample belongs to a study of PD-1 blockade in classical Hodgkin lymphoma. Study-wide results and caveats: Individuals who commenced nivolumab within less than 1 year of ASCT were excluded. CD4+ but not CD8+ TCR diversity rose significantly by C4D1. Before treatment, TCR diversity in newly diagnosed patients was reportedly lower than in healthy donors. Those achieving complete response showed baseline diversity like newly diagnosed patients.

Each patient's relapse followed autologous stem cell transplantation, and brentuximab vedotin exposure varied. This clonotype was obtained from a human donor with classical Hodgkin lymphoma. The specimen comprised peripheral blood mononuclear cells (PBMCs), sampled before the second cycle of nivolumab.

The CDR3 nucleotides are TGTGCCAGCGTAACCGGGACACTGAACTATGGCTACACCTTC. It yields the protein CASVTGTLNYGYTF. The chain has TRBV28 and TRBJ1-2; D possibly corresponds to TRBD1 (6 bases). Per germline, CDR1 MDHEN and CDR2 SYDVKM. The CDR3 has 14 residues. V lost 8 bases and J 2 bases, leaving 15 bases between the germline ends.